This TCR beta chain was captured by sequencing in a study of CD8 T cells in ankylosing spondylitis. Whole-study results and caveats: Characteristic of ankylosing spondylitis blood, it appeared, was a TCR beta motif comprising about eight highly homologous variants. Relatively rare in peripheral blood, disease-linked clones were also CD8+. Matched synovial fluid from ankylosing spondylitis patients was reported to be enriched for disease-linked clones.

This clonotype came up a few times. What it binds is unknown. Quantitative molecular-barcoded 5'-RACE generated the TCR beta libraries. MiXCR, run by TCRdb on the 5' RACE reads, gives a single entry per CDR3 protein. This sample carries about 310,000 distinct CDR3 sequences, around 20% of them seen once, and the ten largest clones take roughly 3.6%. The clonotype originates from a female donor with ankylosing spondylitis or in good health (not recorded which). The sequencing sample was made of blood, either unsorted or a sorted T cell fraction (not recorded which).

CDR3 nucleotides: TGTGCCAGCAGCGAGGACCCCTCCGGTGAGCAGTTCTTC. Amino acids: CASSEDPSGEQFF. V and J are TRBV9 and TRBJ2-1; D gene unclear. The V gene's germline CDR1 is SGDLS and CDR2 YYNGEE. The CDR3 length is 13 residues. The V gene lost 3 bases and the J gene lost 9 bases, with 13 bases spanning the gap.